Listed below are T cell receptor beta chains from one sample, sequenced in a study of control samples from healthy donors and cancer patients. Clones were read by immunoSEQ multiplex PCR, and TCRdb kept only the in-frame ones, dropping some. The table records 50,000 or so clones, 88% of them present only once. The sample consisted of blood. The source is a man between 50 and 59 years old in good health. Both conserved end residues are part of each CDR3. The D gene is left open where the match is weak. Size is stated for part of the rows, as once, few or many counts, or as a class when the clone is expanded.

NA	TRBV5-5	TRBJ1-2	NA	TGTGCCAGCAGCTTGGGGGGCGATGGCTACACCTTC	CASSLGGDGYTF
TRBD1	TRBV2	TRBJ1-2	NA	TGTGCCAGCCCTCCTCCGAGGGACAGGGAGATTGACTATGGCTACACCTTC	CASPPPRDREIDYGYTF
NA	TRBV10-3	TRBJ1-5	once	TGTGCCATCAGTGAGTCTTCGAATCAGCCCCAGCATTTT	CAISESSNQPQHF
TRBD2	TRBV28	TRBJ2-7	NA	TGTGCCAGCAGTTCCCAAACCGGGACTAGCGGGAGTCTCTACGAGCAGTACTTC	CASSSQTGTSGSLYEQYF
NA	TRBV28	TRBJ1-5	few	TGTGCCAGCAGCATCGACCTAGCGTACGGTCAGCCCCAGCATTTT	CASSIDLAYGQPQHF
NA	TRBV11-2	TRBJ2-7	NA	TGTGCCAGCAGCTCTCAGGGGTACGAGCAGTACTTC	CASSSQGYEQYF
NA	TRBV18	TRBJ2-2	NA	TGTGCCAGCTCACCACGGACAGCCTCGAACACCGGGGAGCTGTTTTTT	CASSPRTASNTGELFF
NA	TRBV11-2	TRBJ2-1	NA	TGTGCCAGCAGCTTAGGCAGGGGCCTTAACAATGAGCAGTTCTTC	CASSLGRGLNNEQFF
NA	TRBV13	TRBJ1-2	NA	TGTGCCAGCAGCTTAGAAGGGTTTGGCTACACCTTC	CASSLEGFGYTF
NA	TRBV6-1	TRBJ2-7	NA	TGTGCCAGCAGTGAAAGGGCAGCTACTACCTACGAGCAGTACTTC	CASSERAATTYEQYF
NA	TRBV7-6	TRBJ2-1	NA	TGTGCCAGCAGCTTAGAAGCAGATAACAATGAGCAGTTCTTC	CASSLEADNNEQFF
NA	TRBV10-3	TRBJ1-6	NA	TGTGCCATCAGTGACCAGGATAATTCACCCCTCCACTTT	CAISDQDNSPLHF
NA	TRBV4-1	TRBJ1-2	NA	TGCGCCAGCAGCCAAGAGTTGAAGAACTATGGCTACACCTTC	CASSQELKNYGYTF
NA	TRBV2	TRBJ2-2	once	TGTGCCAGCAGTGACCCACCTACCACCGGGGAGCTGTTTTTT	CASSDPPTTGELFF
NA	TRBV19	TRBJ1-5	NA	TGTGCCAGTACCGGACACAGCAATCAGCCCCAGCATTTT	CASTGHSNQPQHF
NA	TRBV6-5	TRBJ1-1	NA	TGTGCCGCGGGTCAGCAGATGAACACTGAAGCTTTCTTT	CAAGQQMNTEAFF
NA	TRBV11-3	TRBJ1-1	NA	TGTGCCAGCAGCTTGGGAACTGAAGCTTTCTTT	CASSLGTEAFF
NA	TRBV2	TRBJ2-1	NA	TGTGCCAGCATCGGTTTGTCCTACAATGAGCAGTTCTTC	CASIGLSYNEQFF
TRBD2	TRBV7-2	TRBJ2-1	NA	TGTGCCAGCACCCTGACTAGCGGGGCCTACAATGAGCAGTTCTTC	CASTLTSGAYNEQFF
TRBD1	TRBV10-2	TRBJ1-1	NA	TGCGCCAGCAGTGAGCACACAACTGGGACAGGTGGACGGGCTTTCTTT	CASSEHTTGTGGRAFF
NA	TRBV18	TRBJ1-4	few	TGTGCCAGCTCACCAACCCACGCGTACGGTGAAAAACTGTTTTTT	CASSPTHAYGEKLFF
NA	TRBV5-5	TRBJ1-1	NA	TGTGCCAGCAGCTTGGAAGGGGCACCCGGGGGCACTGAAGCTTTCTTT	CASSLEGAPGGTEAFF
NA	TRBV3-1/TRBV3-2	TRBJ1-4	NA	TGTGCCAGCAGCCAGTCAAAGGGGTGGAATGAAAAACTGTTTTTT	CASSQSKGWNEKLFF
TRBD2	TRBV10-2	TRBJ2-5	NA	TGCGCCAGCAGTGAGTCGGGGACTAGCGTCAGCGGGTGGGAGACCCAGTACTTC	CASSESGTSVSGWETQYF
NA	TRBV10-3	TRBJ1-6	NA	TGTGCCATCAAGGGTTCAGGGGAGGATTCACCCCTCCACTTT	CAIKGSGEDSPLHF
TRBD2	TRBV13	TRBJ2-5	NA	TGTGCCAGCAGCTACAGCGGGAGCCAGGAGACCCAGTACTTC	CASSYSGSQETQYF
NA	TRBV6-1	TRBJ2-3	NA	TGTGCCAGCAGTGAAGGACAGGCAAGCACAGATACGCAGTATTTT	CASSEGQASTDTQYF
TRBD2	TRBV28	TRBJ2-7	NA	TGTGCCAGCAGTTTATCTATAGCGGGTAGCTCCTACGAGCAGTACTTC	CASSLSIAGSSYEQYF
NA	TRBV6-2/TRBV6-3	TRBJ1-1	NA	TGTGCCAGCAGTTACGAAAGGCCCAGTGTCTCTGAAGCTTTCTTT	CASSYERPSVSEAFF
TRBD2	TRBV5-6	TRBJ2-1	NA	TGTGCCAGCAGCTTGGCACTTGGGGGGGATGAGCAGTTCTTC	CASSLALGGDEQFF
NA	TRBV3-1/TRBV3-2	TRBJ1-3	NA	TGTGCCAGCAGCCAAGGGTACGCCGACAAGGGGTCTGGAAACACCATATATTTT	CASSQGYADKGSGNTIYF
NA	TRBV6-5	TRBJ2-1	once	TGTGCCAGCAGTTACTCTGGTGCAGGGTGGAACAATGAGCAGTTCTTC	CASSYSGAGWNNEQFF
NA	TRBV3-1/TRBV3-2	TRBJ2-3	NA	TGTGCCAGCAGCGATGGAGCTACTAACACAGATACGCAGTATTTT	CASSDGATNTDTQYF
NA	TRBV5-5	TRBJ2-5	NA	TGTGCCAGCAGCTTGGACCCGGTGGGGCTCCAAGAGACCCAGTACTTC	CASSLDPVGLQETQYF
NA	TRBV3-1/TRBV3-2	TRBJ2-5	NA	TGTGCCAGCAGCCCCCTTACGGGGGAGACCCAGTACTTC	CASSPLTGETQYF
TRBD1	TRBV5-1	TRBJ2-1	NA	TGCGCCAGCAGGACCGGGACAGGAGACAATGAGCAGTTCTTC	CASRTGTGDNEQFF
NA	TRBV27	TRBJ2-5	NA	TGTGCCAGCAGTCCGGACGAGCAAGAGACCCAGTACTTC	CASSPDEQETQYF
NA	TRBV5-4	TRBJ1-4	NA	TGTGCCAGCAGCCTGGGGGGGGCTGAGGTTGAAAAACTGTTTTTT	CASSLGGAEVEKLFF
NA	TRBV6-5	TRBJ1-3	NA	TGTGCCAGCAGTTACGGTTCGGCCTCTGGAAACACCATATATTTT	CASSYGSASGNTIYF
NA	TRBV7-9	TRBJ1-2	NA	TGTGCCAGCAGCTCCTTCAGAGGCGGACAAGTCTATGGCTACACCTTC	CASSSFRGGQVYGYTF
TRBD1	TRBV19	TRBJ2-7	once	TGTGCCACCGGAAGGACAGGTTCCTACGAGCAGTACTTC	CATGRTGSYEQYF
TRBD1	TRBV27	TRBJ1-3	NA	TGTGCCAGCAGCATGGGACAGCCCAACTCTGGAAACACCATATATTTT	CASSMGQPNSGNTIYF
NA	TRBV4-3	TRBJ2-7	NA	TGCGCCAGCAGCCAAGACAGGGCAGGAACCTACGAGCAGTACTTC	CASSQDRAGTYEQYF